This TCR beta chain stems from a study of tumor-infiltrating lymphocytes in primary liver carcinoma. Both RNA and DNA were isolated together from roughly 20-30 mg of bulk tissue that had not been sorted. With a constant-region primer, TCR beta cDNA was made from 400 to 550 ng of total RNA. Slightly modified ARM-PCR with three nested multiplex PCR rounds yielded TCR beta libraries. The two initial PCR rounds, approximately 10 cycles each, used TRBV1-TRBV30 forward and C-beta reverse primers. TCRdb passed the multiplex PCR reads through MiXCR, listing each CDR3 protein once. Of tens of thousands of distinct CDR3 sequences listed, approximately 70% are singletons. CDR3 length equals 13 residues. Germline assignment: CDR1 SQVTM and CDR2 ANQGSEA. After removal of 5 bases from V and 0 bases from J, the junction contained 3 bases not matched to a gene. Many counts were recorded for this clonotype.

This chain uses TRBV29-1 with TRBJ1-1, with 7 bases aligning to TRBD1. Sequenced material: liver tumor tissue from sampling region 1. Subset defined: tumor region T1, superior pole. This TCR was recovered from a man aged 35 to 55 with primary liver carcinoma and hepatitis B virus infection. Here the CDR3 reads CSVLGQMNTEAFF. DNA of the CDR3: TGCAGCGTTTTGGGACAGATGAACACTGAAGCTTTCTTT.